The clone carrying this TCR beta chain was seen at least ten times. What it binds is not known. Together with thyroid ultrasound, orbital computed tomography, serum thyroxine and TRAb, clinical symptoms were used for diagnoses. Each 10 ml fresh peripheral blood draw supplied the PBMCs. The data belong to a study of T cells in Graves' hyperthyroidism and ophthalmopathy. Study-wide results and limits: Within blood appeared most thyroid clonotypes that had expanded above 0.001.

V lost 1 base and J lost 6, with 12 bases in between. The CDR3 is 13 residues long. Germline V gene data show CDR1 as DFQATT and CDR2 as SNEGSKA (reference sequence). Amplification of TCR beta CDR3 regions used RNA as the template. First-round RT-PCR with HTBI primers amplified the TCR CDR3 region. TCRdb reprocessed the multiplex PCR reads via MiXCR and lists one record per CDR3 protein. The sample carries about 360,000 distinct CDR3 sequences, about 18% recorded once. This chain connects TRBV20-1 to TRBJ1-2; D is uncertain. The receptor was isolated from a woman aged 18-29 years with Graves' hyperthyroidism. Source material: blood. CDR3 DNA sequence: TGCAGTGCTAGAGCTCCTTGGTCGGATGGCTACACCTTC. Translated: CSARAPWSDGYTF.